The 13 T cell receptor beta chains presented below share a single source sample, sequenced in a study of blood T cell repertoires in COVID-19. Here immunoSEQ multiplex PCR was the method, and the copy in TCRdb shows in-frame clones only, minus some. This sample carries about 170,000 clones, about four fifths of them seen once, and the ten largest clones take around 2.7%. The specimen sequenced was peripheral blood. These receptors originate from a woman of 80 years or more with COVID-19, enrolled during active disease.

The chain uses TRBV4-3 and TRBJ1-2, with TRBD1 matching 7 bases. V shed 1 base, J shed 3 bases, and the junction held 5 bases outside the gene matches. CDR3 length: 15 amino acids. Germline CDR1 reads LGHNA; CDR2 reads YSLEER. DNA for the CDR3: TGCGCCAGCAGCCAAGCGGCAGGGGGGTACTATGGCTACACCTTC. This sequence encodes CASSQAAGGYYGYTF.

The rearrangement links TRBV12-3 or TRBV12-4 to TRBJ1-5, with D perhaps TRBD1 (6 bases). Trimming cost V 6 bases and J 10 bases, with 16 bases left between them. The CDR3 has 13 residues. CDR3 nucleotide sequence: TGTGCCAGCAGCACTACAGGGTCCCCTCCCCAGCATTTT. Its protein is CASSTTGSPPQHF.

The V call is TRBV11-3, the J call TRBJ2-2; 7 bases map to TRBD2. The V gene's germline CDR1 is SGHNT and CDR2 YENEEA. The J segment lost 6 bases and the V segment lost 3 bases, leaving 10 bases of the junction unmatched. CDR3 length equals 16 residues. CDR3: CASSFRGGSGAGELFF. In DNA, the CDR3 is TGTGCCAGCAGCTTCCGTGGCGGGAGCGGCGCCGGGGAGCTGTTTTTT.

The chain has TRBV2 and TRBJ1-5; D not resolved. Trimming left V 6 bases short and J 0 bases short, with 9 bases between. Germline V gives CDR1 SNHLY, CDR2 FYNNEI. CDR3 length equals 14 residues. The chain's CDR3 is CASRPTASNQPQHF. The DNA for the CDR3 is TGTGCCAGCAGGCCTACAGCTAGCAATCAGCCCCAGCATTTT.

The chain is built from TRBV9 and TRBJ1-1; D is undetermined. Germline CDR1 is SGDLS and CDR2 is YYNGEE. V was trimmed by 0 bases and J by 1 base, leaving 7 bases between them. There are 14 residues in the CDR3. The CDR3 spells CASSVVTANTEAFF. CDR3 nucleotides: TGTGCCAGCAGCGTAGTAACAGCGAACACTGAAGCTTTCTTT.

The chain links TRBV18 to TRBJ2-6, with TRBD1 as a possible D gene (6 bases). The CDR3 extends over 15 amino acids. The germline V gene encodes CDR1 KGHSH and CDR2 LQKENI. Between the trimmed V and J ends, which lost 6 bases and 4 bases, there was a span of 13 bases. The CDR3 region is CASSLQGTGANVLTF. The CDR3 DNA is TGTGCCAGCTCCCTACAGGGTACCGGGGCCAACGTCCTGACTTTC. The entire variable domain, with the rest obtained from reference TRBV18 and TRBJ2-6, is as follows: NAGVMQNPRHLVRRRGQEARLRCSPMKGHSHVYWYRQLPEEGLKFMVYLQKENIIDESGMPKERFSAEFPKEGPSILRIQQVVRGDSAAYFCASSLQGTGANVLTFGAGSRLTVL.

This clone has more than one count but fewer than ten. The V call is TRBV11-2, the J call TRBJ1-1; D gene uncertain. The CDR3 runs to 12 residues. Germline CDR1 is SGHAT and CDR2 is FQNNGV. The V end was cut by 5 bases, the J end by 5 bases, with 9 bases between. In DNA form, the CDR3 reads TGTGCCAGCAGCCCTAGGTGGACTGAAGCTTTCTTT. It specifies CASSPRWTEAFF. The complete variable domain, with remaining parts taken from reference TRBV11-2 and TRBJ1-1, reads EAGVAQSPRYKIIEKRQSVAFWCNPISGHATLYWYQQILGQGPKLLIQFQNNGVVDDSQLPKDRFSAERLKGVDSTLKIQPAKLEDSAVYLCASSPRWTEAFFGQGTRLTVV.

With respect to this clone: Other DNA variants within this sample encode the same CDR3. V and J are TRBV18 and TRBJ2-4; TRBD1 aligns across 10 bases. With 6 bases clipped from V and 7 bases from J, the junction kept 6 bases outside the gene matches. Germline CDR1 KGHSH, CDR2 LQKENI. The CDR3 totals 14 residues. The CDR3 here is CASSPGTGDNIQYF. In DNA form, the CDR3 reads TGTGCCAGCTCGCCCGGGACAGGGGATAACATTCAGTACTTC.

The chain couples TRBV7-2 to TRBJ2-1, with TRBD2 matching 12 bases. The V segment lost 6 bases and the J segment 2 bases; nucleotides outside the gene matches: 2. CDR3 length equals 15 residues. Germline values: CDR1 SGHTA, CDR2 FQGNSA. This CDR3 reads CASRLAGGPYNEQFF. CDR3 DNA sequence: TGTGCCAGCAGACTAGCGGGAGGACCCTACAATGAGCAGTTCTTC.

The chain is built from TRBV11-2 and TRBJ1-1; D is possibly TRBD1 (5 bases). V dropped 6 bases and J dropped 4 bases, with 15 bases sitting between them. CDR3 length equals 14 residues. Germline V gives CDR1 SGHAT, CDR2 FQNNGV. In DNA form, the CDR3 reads TGTGCCAGCAGTTCGAATCGGGGGAGCACTGAAGCTTTCTTT. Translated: CASSSNRGSTEAFF.

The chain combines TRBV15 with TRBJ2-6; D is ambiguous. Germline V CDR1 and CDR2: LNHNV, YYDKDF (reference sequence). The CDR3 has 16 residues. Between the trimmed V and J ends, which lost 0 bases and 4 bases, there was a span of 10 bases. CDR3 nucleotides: TGTGCCACCAGCAGAGAGCCTAGAGCCGGGGCCAACGTCCTGACTTTC. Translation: CATSREPRAGANVLTF.

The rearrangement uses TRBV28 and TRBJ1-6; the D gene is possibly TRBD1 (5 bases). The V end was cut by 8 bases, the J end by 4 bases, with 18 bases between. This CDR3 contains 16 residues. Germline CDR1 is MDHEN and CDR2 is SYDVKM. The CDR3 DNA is TGTGCCAGCCGACTGCGGGGCACTACATATAATTCACCCCTCCACTTT. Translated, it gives CASRLRGTTYNSPLHF. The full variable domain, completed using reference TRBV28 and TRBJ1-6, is DVKVTQSSRYLVKRTGEKVFLECVQDMDHENMFWYRQDPGLGLRLIYFSYDVKMKEKGDIPEGYSVSREKKERFSLILESASTNQTSMYLCASRLRGTTYNSPLHFGNGTRLTVT.

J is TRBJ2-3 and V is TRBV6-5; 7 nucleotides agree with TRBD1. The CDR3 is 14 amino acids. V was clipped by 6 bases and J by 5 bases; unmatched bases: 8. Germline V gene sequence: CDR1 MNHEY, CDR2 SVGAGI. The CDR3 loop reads CASRPTGSQDTQYF. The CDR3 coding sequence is TGTGCCAGCAGACCGACAGGGTCGCAAGATACGCAGTATTTT.